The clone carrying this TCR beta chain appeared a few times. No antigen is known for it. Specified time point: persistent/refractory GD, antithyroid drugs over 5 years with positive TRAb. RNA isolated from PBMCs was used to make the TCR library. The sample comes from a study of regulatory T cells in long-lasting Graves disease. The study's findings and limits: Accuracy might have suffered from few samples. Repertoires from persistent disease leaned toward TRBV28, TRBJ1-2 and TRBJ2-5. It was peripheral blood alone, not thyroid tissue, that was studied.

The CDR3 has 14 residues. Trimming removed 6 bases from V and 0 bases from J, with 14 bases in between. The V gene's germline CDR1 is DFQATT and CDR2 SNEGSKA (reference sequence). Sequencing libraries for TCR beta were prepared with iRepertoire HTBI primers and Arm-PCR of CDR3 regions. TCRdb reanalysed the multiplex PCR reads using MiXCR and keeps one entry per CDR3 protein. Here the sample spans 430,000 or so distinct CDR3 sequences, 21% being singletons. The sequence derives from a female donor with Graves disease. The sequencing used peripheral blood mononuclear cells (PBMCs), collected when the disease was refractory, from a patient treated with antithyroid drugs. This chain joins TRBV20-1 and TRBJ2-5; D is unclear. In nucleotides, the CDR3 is TGCAGTGCCGAACGGAGCCTCTACCAAGAGACCCAGTACTTC. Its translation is CSAERSLYQETQYF.